This T cell receptor beta chain was documented in a study of tumor-infiltrating lymphocytes in primary liver carcinoma. Notes on the study in general: Pairs comparing tumor with adjacent tissue or blood overlapped less than pairs drawn from tumor regions. The study used bulk unsorted samples and so did not compare CD4+ and CD8+ repertoires.

Looked up from germline, CDR1 is SGHDN and CDR2 is FVKESK. After removal of 3 bases from V and 10 bases from J, the junction contained 15 bases not matched to a gene. CDR3 size: 16 residues. Alongside blood RNA obtained from unsorted whole blood, germline DNA was also extracted. From 450 to 550 ng total RNA, TCR beta cDNA was generated with a primer in the constant region. For TCR beta, libraries were produced by three nested multiplex PCR rounds using slightly modified ARM-PCR. Primers for the first two PCR rounds were TRBV1-TRBV30 forward primers and a C-beta reverse primer (about 9 cycles per round). MiXCR was run by TCRdb on the multiplex PCR reads, yielding one entry per CDR3 protein. The table has 300,000 to 400,000 distinct CDR3 sequences, around three fifths seen once. A remark on this clonotype: What it recognizes is unknown.

V is TRBV14 and J is TRBJ2-3; 8 positions match TRBD2. This TCR derives from a middle-aged man with primary liver carcinoma and hepatitis B virus infection. Sequenced: peripheral blood. The DNA of the CDR3 is TGTGCCAGCAGCCAGCTGGGAGCGGGGGACCAGGTTGCGCAGTATTTT. Its translation is CASSQLGAGDQVAQYF.